What follows are 20 T cell receptor beta chains derived from one specimen sequenced in a study of PD-L1 blockade in urothelial cancer. Documented time point: pretreatment peripheral blood. Profiled with immunoSEQ multiplex PCR; TCRdb holds only in-frame clones, not every one. The sample lists 45,000 to 50,000 clones, 79% occurring once. Sequencing was performed on PBMCs, taken around atezolizumab (anti-PD-L1) treatment. The receptors were sampled from a man aged 65-85 years with urothelial cancer.

This chain connects TRBV5-4 to TRBJ2-5, with 10 positions matching TRBD2. V lost 0 bases, J lost 4 bases, and 6 bases stayed unmatched. The germline CDR1 and CDR2 sequences are SGHNT and YYREEE (reference sequence). The CDR3 extends over 16 amino acids. The DNA of the CDR3 is TGTGCCAGCAGCTTGGGGCTAGCGGGAGTGAGAGAGACCCAGTACTTC. It yields the protein CASSLGLAGVRETQYF.

This chain joins TRBV28 and TRBJ1-2; 8 bases line up with TRBD1. Trimming removed 5 bases from V and 6 bases from J; junction bases left unmatched: 17. CDR1 is MDHEN, CDR2 SYDVKM, per germline. CDR3 length: 17 residues. Here the CDR3 DNA reads TGTGCCAGCAGTCCAAGGGTGGTGACCAGGGGGCTAGATGGCTACACCTTC. It is translated as CASSPRVVTRGLDGYTF.

The rearrangement uses TRBV10-2 and TRBJ1-5; 7 bases agree with TRBD1. Germline V gene data show CDR1 as WSHSY and CDR2 as SAAADI. The CDR3 is made up of 15 amino acids. The V and J ends lost 6 bases and 0 bases, in that order; junction bases with no gene match: 5. CDR3 nucleotides: TGCGCCAGCAGCCAGGGGGAAGTTAGCAATCAGCCCCAGCATTTT. Encoded protein: CASSQGEVSNQPQHF.

There are a few counts of this clone. V is TRBV5-1 and J is TRBJ2-2, with TRBD2 matching over 7 bases. The CDR3 has 13 amino acids. Germline CDR1 SGHRS, CDR2 YFSETQ. V trimming: 0 bases; J trimming: 10 bases; junction bases outside the gene matches: 3. This chain's CDR3 is CASSLARESELFF. For the CDR3, the DNA is TGCGCCAGCAGCTTGGCGCGGGAGTCGGAGCTGTTTTTT.

The V call is TRBV6-1, the J call TRBJ2-7; 9 bases map to TRBD1. The CDR3 has 15 residues. Germline V gene sequence: CDR1 MNHNS, CDR2 SASEGT. V dropped 5 bases and J dropped 6; count of bases not matched to a gene: 11. In DNA form, the CDR3 reads TGTGCCAGCAGTAAAATCCGGGACAGGGTTTCCGAGCAGTACTTC. Translation gives CASSKIRDRVSEQYF.

V is TRBV2 and J is TRBJ2-3; 7 nucleotides match TRBD1. Trimming removed 5 bases from V and 6 bases from J; junction bases left unmatched: 8. CDR1 SNHLY and CDR2 FYNNEI come from the germline V gene. The CDR3 sequence is 14 residues long. CDR3 nucleotides: TGTGCCAGCAGTAGAGAGGGGGCTGGTGATACGCAGTATTTT. The encoded protein is CASSREGAGDTQYF.

J is TRBJ2-1 and V is TRBV5-1; TRBD2 matches 11 bases. The CDR3 spans 18 residues. The V gene's germline CDR1 is SGHRS and CDR2 YFSETQ. V lost 1 base to trimming and J lost 6 bases; unmatched junction nucleotides: 12. The CDR3 DNA reads as TGCGCCAGCAGCTTGCGAACTAGCGGGAGATCAGGACTCAATGAGCAGTTCTTC. It encodes CASSLRTSGRSGLNEQFF.

This chain uses TRBV6-6 with TRBJ2-2; D may be TRBD2 (6 bases). Trimming cost V 6 bases and J 5 bases, with 19 bases left between them. The V gene's germline CDR1 is MNHNY and CDR2 SVGAGI (reference sequence). This CDR3 comprises 16 residues. CDR3 sequence: CASSLEEGAKTGELFF. CDR3 DNA: TGTGCCAGCAGCCTGGAGGAGGGTGCTAAAACCGGGGAGCTGTTTTTT.

J is TRBJ1-1 and V is TRBV18, with 8 nucleotides matching TRBD1. V lost 5 bases to trimming and J lost 3 bases; unmatched junction nucleotides: 5. The CDR3 extends over 14 amino acids. Germline lookup yields CDR1 KGHSH and CDR2 LQKENI. CDR3 in amino acids: CASSALTGDTEAFF. Written as DNA, the CDR3 is TGTGCCAGCTCAGCATTGACAGGGGACACTGAAGCTTTCTTT. Filled out from reference TRBV18 and TRBJ1-1, the complete variable domain reads NAGVMQNPRHLVRRRGQEARLRCSPMKGHSHVYWYRQLPEEGLKFMVYLQKENIIDESGMPKERFSAEFPKEGPSILRIQQVVRGDSAAYFCASSALTGDTEAFFGQGTRLTVV.

The chain has TRBV10-3 and TRBJ2-7; unclear D gene. Germline loops: CDR1 ENHRY, CDR2 SYGVKD. This CDR3 is 13 amino acids long. With 6 bases removed from V and 4 bases from J, the gap between germline ends came to 13 bases. The CDR3: CAISQITDYEQYF. The CDR3 DNA reads as TGTGCCATCAGCCAAATAACAGATTACGAGCAGTACTTC.

In this sample, this clone turned up a few times. The J gene is TRBJ2-7, the V gene TRBV5-1, with a possible D match to TRBD1 (5 bases). The V gene lost 7 bases and the J gene lost 0 bases, with 20 bases spanning the gap. CDR3 length equals 16 residues. Germline CDR1 and CDR2: SGHRS and YFSETQ. This CDR3 is CASSLWSGWPSYEQYF. The DNA for the CDR3 is TGCGCCAGCTCACTTTGGTCAGGGTGGCCCTCCTACGAGCAGTACTTC.

The rearrangement joins TRBV5-6 to TRBJ2-3, with 10 bases lining up with TRBD1. CDR3 length: 18 residues. Trimming cost V 3 bases and J 0 bases; bases outside gene matches: 10. The germline V gene has CDR1 SGHDT and CDR2 YYEEEE. CDR3 sequence reads: CASSSADRGGPSTDTQYF. The DNA of the CDR3 is TGTGCCAGCAGCTCAGCGGACAGGGGGGGACCTAGCACAGATACGCAGTATTTT.

In this sample, this clone turned up once. The chain combines TRBV7-3 with TRBJ1-2; no clear D gene. The CDR3 length is 13 residues. Germline CDR1 reads SGHTA; CDR2 reads FQGTGA. Trimming took 5 bases from V and 4 from J, leaving 11 bases between them. This CDR3 is CASSPGGGYGYTF. The CDR3, as DNA: TGTGCCAGCAGCCCGGGAGGAGGCTATGGCTACACCTTC.

The CDR3 is CASKGRMSGRRYNEQFF. The DNA of the CDR3 is TGTGCCAGCAAGGGCAGGATGAGCGGGAGACGCTACAATGAGCAGTTCTTC. The chain couples TRBV2 to TRBJ2-1; 8 bases map to TRBD2. This CDR3 region has 17 residues. V gave up 7 bases and J gave up 3 bases; unmatched junction bases: 14. Germline lookup yields CDR1 SNHLY and CDR2 FYNNEI.

This clone was observed a few times. The chain employs TRBV30 and TRBJ1-2; 9 nucleotides align to TRBD1. The CDR3 has 13 residues. J gave up 3 bases and V 2 bases, and 1 base lay outside the gene matches. Germline V CDR1 and CDR2: GTSNPN, SVGIG (reference sequence). This CDR3 reads CAWSRQGDYGYTF. For the CDR3, the DNA is TGTGCCTGGAGTCGACAGGGGGACTATGGCTACACCTTC.

This chain links TRBV15 with TRBJ2-5, with 11 bases matching TRBD1. The V and J ends lost 3 bases and 4 bases, in that order; junction bases with no gene match: 4. The CDR3 runs 15 residues. Germline V gene data show CDR1 as LNHNV and CDR2 as YYDKDF (reference sequence). The CDR3 spells CATSSGQGASETQYF. The DNA of the CDR3 is TGTGCCACCAGCAGTGGACAGGGGGCTTCAGAGACCCAGTACTTC.

A note on this clone: One junction end does not reproduce the germline sequence, and a read error may be involved. The rearrangement links TRBV7-6 to TRBJ2-2, with D possibly TRBD2 on 6 matching bases. This CDR3 region has 15 residues. Germline CDR1 SGHVS, CDR2 FNYEAQ. The CDR3 is CASSIAEWNTGELFF. The CDR3 DNA reads as TGTGCCAGCAGCATAGCGGAGTGGAACACCGGGGAGCTGTTTTTT.

The rearrangement links TRBV6-1 to TRBJ2-7; 8 bases match TRBD2. This CDR3 has 15 residues. V lost 2 bases, J lost 4 bases, and 7 bases stayed unmatched. CDR1 and CDR2 from the germline V gene are MNHNS and SASEGT. The CDR3 nucleotides are TGTGCCAGCAGTGAAAGGGCGGGAGGAGGATACGAGCAGTACTTC. As protein: CASSERAGGGYEQYF.

V and J are TRBV21-1 and TRBJ1-1. TRBV21-1 is a recognized pseudogene. The CDR3 is 13 amino acids. As DNA, the CDR3 is TGTGCCAGCAGCAAAGACACGGGGACTGAAGCTTTCTTT. Protein sequence: CASSKDTGTEAFF.

This chain connects TRBV2 to TRBJ1-1; D is unresolved. V shed 4 bases and J shed 1 base, with 13 bases lying between them. CDR3 length equals 15 residues. The germline CDR1 and CDR2 sequences are SNHLY and FYNNEI. The CDR3 protein is CASSVSQATNTEAFF. CDR3 nucleotides: TGTGCCAGCAGTGTGAGCCAGGCCACGAACACTGAAGCTTTCTTT.